The 7 T cell receptor beta chains given below trace back to one sample, sequenced in a study of shared clonotypes between healthy human individuals. Clones were read by immunoSEQ multiplex PCR, and TCRdb kept only the in-frame ones, dropping some. This sample carries 90,000 to 100,000 clones, around half of them seen once, and the ten largest clones take approximately 15%. The source material was PBMCs. Every receptor here comes from a middle-aged woman in good health. Some clones in this sample may be carry-over from other donors' samples.

The chain links TRBV7-2 to TRBJ1-2; TRBD1 matches at 8 bases. The CDR3 extends over 14 amino acids. CDR1 is SGHTA and CDR2 is FQGNSA in the germline V gene. After removal of 4 bases from V and 10 bases from J, the junction contained 11 bases not matched to a gene. The CDR3 nucleotides read TGTGCCAGCAGCTCCGCCCAGGGGGCGCGGGTCTACACCTTC. Translated: CASSSAQGARVYTF.

V usage is TRBV5-5 and J usage is TRBJ2-7; TRBD2 matches 11 bases. Germline-derived CDR1 and CDR2 are SGHKS and YYEKEE (reference sequence). The V gene end was trimmed by 2 bases and the J gene end by 1 base; junction bases not matched to a gene: 2. The CDR3 spans 15 residues. The CDR3 DNA reads as TGTGCCAGCAGCTTTAGACTAGCGGGATCCTACGAGCAGTACTTC. Its translation is CASSFRLAGSYEQYF.

The chain has TRBV4-3 and TRBJ2-7; 8 bases agree with TRBD1. V gave up 4 bases and J gave up 4 bases; unmatched junction bases: 3. The germline V gene has CDR1 LGHNA and CDR2 YSLEER. The CDR3 is made up of 13 amino acids. The CDR3 region has the DNA TGCGCCAGCAGCCCGGACAGGGAATACGAGCAGTACTTC. It translates to CASSPDREYEQYF.

This clone was seen more than once but under ten times. The chain combines TRBV7-8 with TRBJ2-1; D remains unclear. CDR3 length: 14 amino acids. Germline assignment: CDR1 SGHVS and CDR2 FQNEAQ. The V and J ends lost 7 bases and 3 bases respectively, with 13 bases between them. In DNA, the CDR3 is TGTGCCAGCACCCTCTCGACGGTCTACAATGAGCAGTTCTTC. It yields the protein CASTLSTVYNEQFF.

The V gene is TRBV25-1, the J gene TRBJ2-7; D is tentatively TRBD1 or TRBD2 (6 bases each). The CDR3 runs to 12 residues. Germline lookup yields CDR1 MGHDK and CDR2 SYGVNS. The V gene lost 4 bases and the J gene lost 9 bases, with 13 bases spanning the gap. In DNA form, the CDR3 reads TGTGCCAGCAGTGTGCCCGGGGGCCTGCAGTACTTC. Protein sequence: CASSVPGGLQYF.

The genes are TRBV5-4 and TRBJ2-5; no clear D gene. The germline V gene encodes CDR1 SGHNT and CDR2 YYREEE (reference sequence). This CDR3 has 13 residues. Between the trimmed V and J ends, which lost 2 bases and 4 bases, there was a span of 9 bases. CDR3 coding DNA: TGTGCCAGCAGCTTCCACAACGCAGAGACCCAGTACTTC. Protein: CASSFHNAETQYF. Combining the CDR3 with reference TRBV5-4 and TRBJ2-5 gives the whole variable domain ETGVTQSPTHLIKTRGQQVTLRCSSQSGHNTVSWYQQALGQGPQFIFQYYREEENGRGNFPPRFSGLQFPNYSSELNVNALELDDSALYLCASSFHNAETQYFGPGTRLLVL.

This clone was recorded at least ten times. The chain recombines TRBV5-6 with TRBJ1-1, with D hard to call. Trimming cost V 0 bases and J 1 base, with 7 bases left between them. The germline V gene encodes CDR1 SGHDT and CDR2 YYEEEE. The CDR3 contains 14 residues. This CDR3 is CASSLGLENTEAFF. The CDR3 nucleotides are TGTGCCAGCAGCTTGGGTCTTGAGAACACTGAAGCTTTCTTT.